This passage covers 24 T cell receptor beta chains from one sample sequenced in a study of vaccination and CD4 T cells after COVID-19 (dated by TCRdb to 2022 to 2024). The library was made by PCR. The reads were generated on an Illumina iSeq 100. DNA from cultured CD4+ T cells was subjected to TCR sequencing with the Oncomine TCR Beta short-read assay at the Johns Hopkins FTIC core. The public reads were run again by TCRdb, first through fastp at Q25 and then through MiXCR, and only productive beta chains were kept. Rows are unified per CDR3 protein, each entry keeping the most common DNA and genes. This sample has around 7,000 distinct CDR3 sequences in its table, and roughly 43% of those were observed once. Over 20% of the sample is taken by the ten largest. Antigens of these TCRs are unknown. The treatment or condition label on this specimen signifies: 10-day PBMC culture with coronavirus spike peptide pools or control peptides (ViraFEST assay). CD4+ T cells from unexposed donors were collected before the COVID-19 pandemic (2011-2018).

The sequencing input was CD4+ T cells from blood, cultured in vitro. The source is a human donor in good health.

This clonotype was seen a few times. The chain carries TRBV20-1 and TRBJ1-5, with 10 bases aligning to TRBD1. V lost 5 bases, J lost 0 bases, and 10 bases stayed unmatched. Germline V CDR1 and CDR2: DFQATT, SNEGSKA (reference sequence). CDR3 size: 17 residues. The CDR3 spells CSAGRDRGFYSNQPQHF. The CDR3 DNA sequence: TGCAGTGCTGGCCGGGACAGGGGCTTCTATAGCAATCAGCCCCAGCATTTT.

In this sample, this clonotype is large. V and J are TRBV19 and TRBJ1-1; D may be TRBD1 (5 bases). The V and J ends lost 2 bases and 0 bases respectively, with 13 bases between them. The CDR3 loop spans 16 amino acids. Germline CDR1 LNHDA, CDR2 SQIVND (reference sequence). CDR3 region: CASSIRGGPMNTEAFF. The CDR3 coding sequence is TGTGCCAGTAGTATAAGGGGCGGGCCCATGAACACTGAAGCTTTCTTT.

The chain recombines TRBV6-1 with TRBJ2-7; 7 positions match TRBD2. This CDR3 is 14 amino acids long. Germline V gene lookup returns CDR1 MNHNS and CDR2 SASEGT. V trimming: 6 bases; J trimming: 1 base; junction bases outside the gene matches: 6. In nucleotides, the CDR3 is TGTGCCAGCAGGCCGACTAGCTTTTCCTACGAGCAGTACTTC. Its translation: CASRPTSFSYEQYF.

This clonotype showed up just a few times. The gene calls are TRBV5-1 and TRBJ1-1; no reliable D call. V was trimmed by 2 bases and J by 4 bases, leaving 12 bases between them. This CDR3 has 14 amino acids. In germline, CDR1 is SGHRS, CDR2 YFSETQ. CDR3 nucleotides: TGCGCCAGCAGCTTTTCGGGCAGACCCACTGAAGCTTTCTTT. It encodes CASSFSGRPTEAFF. Based on the CDR3 plus reference TRBV5-1 and TRBJ1-1, the full variable domain is KAGVTQTPRYLIKTRGQQVTLSCSPISGHRSVSWYQQTPGQGLQFLFEYFSETQRNKGNFPGRFSGRQFSNSRSEMNVSTLELGDSALYLCASSFSGRPTEAFFGQGTRLTVV.

The CDR3 spells CASRQETQYF. The CDR3 DNA reads as TGTGCCAGCAGGCAAGAGACCCAGTACTTC. V gene TRBV6-1 combines with J gene TRBJ2-5; D is unclear. Trimming removed 6 bases from V and 2 bases from J, with 1 base in between. In germline, CDR1 is MNHNS, CDR2 SASEGT. The CDR3 is 10 amino acids.

Only a few counts were recorded for this clonotype. The genes are TRBV30 and TRBJ2-7, with 7 bases that match TRBD1. V dropped 4 bases and J dropped 2; count of bases not matched to a gene: 8. The CDR3 totals 14 residues. In germline, CDR1 is GTSNPN, CDR2 SVGIG (reference sequence). Written as DNA, the CDR3 is TGTGCCTGGACCCATAGGGACAGCGCCTACGAGCAGTACTTC. Amino acids: CAWTHRDSAYEQYF. Variable domain in full (rest from reference TRBV30 and TRBJ2-7): SQTIHQWPATLVQPVGSPLSLECTVEGTSNPNLYWYRQAAGRGLQLLFYSVGIGQISSEVPQNLSASRPQDRQFILSSKKLLLSDSGFYLCAWTHRDSAYEQYFGPGTRLTVT.

V and J are TRBV7-2 and TRBJ2-1, with D tentatively TRBD1 (5 bases). Trimming stripped 3 bases from V and 7 bases from J, with 10 bases between. Germline CDR1 is SGHTA and CDR2 is FQGNSA. This CDR3 has 13 amino acids. The CDR3: CASSLGRANEQFF. CDR3 DNA sequence: TGTGCCAGCAGCTTGGGCAGGGCTAATGAGCAGTTCTTC.

The V and J genes are TRBV27 and TRBJ2-3; 7 bases are a match to TRBD2. The CDR3 sequence is 16 residues long. After removal of 6 bases from V and 2 bases from J, the junction contained 11 bases not matched to a gene. In germline, CDR1 is MNHEY, CDR2 SMNVEV (reference sequence). The CDR3 DNA is TGTGCCAGCAGCACCTTGGGGGGGATAGACACAGATACGCAGTATTTT. Protein product: CASSTLGGIDTDTQYF.

The chain combines TRBV2 with TRBJ2-7; D is ambiguous. Trimming pared 7 bases from V and 6 bases from J, leaving 13 bases between. The CDR3 is 12 residues long. Germline-derived CDR1 and CDR2 are SNHLY and FYNNEI. In nucleotides, the CDR3 is TGTGCCAGCACGGGCGACCGAGGCGAGCAGTACTTC. Translation: CASTGDRGEQYF.

This chain connects TRBV19 to TRBJ2-7; 7 bases align to TRBD1. The CDR3 is made up of 18 amino acids. Germline CDR1 is LNHDA and CDR2 is SQIVND (reference sequence). V was pared by 1 base and J by 0 bases, with 12 bases of the junction left unmatched. This chain's CDR3 is CASSIVLTGQPFSYEQYF. As DNA, the CDR3 is TGTGCCAGTAGTATAGTGCTGACAGGGCAACCTTTCTCCTACGAGCAGTACTTC.

This chain connects TRBV20-1 to TRBJ1-2; TRBD1 matches 8 bases. CDR3 size: 14 residues. Germline V lookup: CDR1 DFQATT, CDR2 SNEGSKA (reference sequence). With V trimmed by 0 bases and J by 5 bases, 5 bases remained unmatched. CDR3 protein: CSARDPDRGYGYTF. CDR3 bases: TGCAGTGCTAGAGATCCAGACAGGGGTTATGGCTACACCTTC.

V is TRBV6-5 and J is TRBJ2-2; the D gene is possibly TRBD1 (6 bases). CDR3 length: 14 residues. Trimming cost V 4 bases and J 7 bases, with 13 bases left between them. Germline V lookup: CDR1 MNHEY, CDR2 SVGAGI. The CDR3 DNA sequence: TGTGCCAGCAGTTCACAGGGTAGTGACGGGGAGCTGTTTTTT. This gives the protein CASSSQGSDGELFF.

The chain joins TRBV27 to TRBJ2-3; 7 bases fit TRBD2. The trim removed 0 bases at V and 2 bases at J, leaving 2 bases unmatched. The V gene's germline CDR1 is MNHEY and CDR2 SMNVEV (reference sequence). This CDR3 contains 15 residues. The CDR3 DNA reads as TGTGCCAGCAGTTTATCCAGCGGGGTCACAGATACGCAGTATTTT. This translates into CASSLSSGVTDTQYF.

V usage is TRBV10-3 and J usage is TRBJ1-6; TRBD1 matches 11 bases. The germline gives CDR1 ENHRY, CDR2 SYGVKD. Losses at the gene ends were 10 bases for V and 8 bases for J; bases not matched to a gene: 4. The length of the CDR3 is 13 residues. CDR3 nucleotide sequence: TGTGCCACGGGACAGGGGGTACATTCACCCCTCCACTTT. Encoded protein: CATGQGVHSPLHF.

V usage is TRBV20-1 and J usage is TRBJ2-7, with 11 bases identical to TRBD2. Germline CDR1 and CDR2: DFQATT and SNEGSKA (reference sequence). The CDR3 is 16 residues long. V lost 3 bases and J lost 3; bases outside the gene matches: 10. CDR3 sequence: CSASPPGTSGYYEQYF. CDR3 sequence (DNA): TGCAGTGCTAGCCCCCCCGGGACTAGCGGCTACTACGAGCAGTACTTC.

V usage is TRBV7-2 and J usage is TRBJ2-2, with 11 bases fitting TRBD2. The germline gives CDR1 SGHTA, CDR2 FQGNSA. The J segment lost 5 bases and the V segment lost 3 bases, leaving 11 bases of the junction unmatched. The CDR3 totals 18 residues. CDR3: CASSFPTSGVGRTGELFF. In DNA form, the CDR3 reads TGTGCCAGCAGCTTTCCGACTAGCGGGGTGGGGAGGACCGGGGAGCTGTTTTTT.

In its sample, this clonotype was seen a few times. The chain links TRBV7-2 to TRBJ1-6; 8 positions match TRBD1. V trimming: 5 bases; J trimming: 7 bases; junction bases outside the gene matches: 4. The CDR3 is made up of 14 amino acids. Germline CDR1 and CDR2: SGHTA and FQGNSA. CDR3 bases: TGTGCCAGCAGCCAGACAGGGGTAAATTCACCCCTCCACTTT. Translation gives CASSQTGVNSPLHF.

The chain joins TRBV6-2 or TRBV6-3 to TRBJ2-3, with D perhaps TRBD2 (5 bases). V gave up 2 bases and J gave up 2 bases, with 11 bases separating them. The CDR3 length is 15 residues. Looked up from germline, CDR1 is MNHEY and CDR2 is SVGEGT. Here the CDR3 reads CASSYSLGVTDTQYF. CDR3 nucleotides: TGTGCCAGCAGTTACAGTCTGGGAGTCACAGATACGCAGTATTTT.

V gene TRBV6-1 combines with J gene TRBJ1-2; 9 bases match TRBD1. Trimming took 6 bases from V and 4 from J; bases not matched to a gene: 9. Germline V gene data show CDR1 as MNHNS and CDR2 as SASEGT. The length of the CDR3 is 15 residues. In DNA form, the CDR3 reads TGTGCCAGCAGCGGGACAGGGAGTTTCGGCTATGGCTACACCTTC. Residues: CASSGTGSFGYGYTF.

V is TRBV11-3 and J is TRBJ2-7; the match to TRBD2 covers 12 bases. Germline V gives CDR1 SGHNT, CDR2 YENEEA. The CDR3 runs to 14 residues. V dropped 5 bases and J dropped 6; count of bases not matched to a gene: 5. As DNA, the CDR3 is TGTGCCAGCAGCCCTAGCGGGGGGGCATCCGAGCAGTACTTC. It codes for CASSPSGGASEQYF.

As DNA, the CDR3 is TGCAGTACGGGTGTCGGCTCCTACGAGCAGTACTTC. Translated, it gives CSTGVGSYEQYF. This sequence joins TRBV20-1 and TRBJ2-7, with D uncertain. Trimming cost V 8 bases and J 0 bases, with 11 bases left between them. The CDR3 extends over 12 amino acids. The V gene's germline CDR1 is DFQATT and CDR2 SNEGSKA (reference sequence).

This clonotype has just a few counts. V and J are TRBV10-3 and TRBJ1-5; no clear D. CDR3 length equals 14 residues. V was pared by 10 bases and J by 5 bases, with 18 bases between. Germline CDR1 ENHRY, CDR2 SYGVKD. For the CDR3, the DNA is TGTGCCAGAGAGCCCGGTGGGGTACATCAGCCCCAGCATTTT. Encoded protein: CAREPGGVHQPQHF.

The rearrangement links TRBV5-8 to TRBJ1-6; D ambiguous. Germline V CDR1 and CDR2: SGHTS, YDEGEE. The ends were cut back, 1 base at V and 8 bases at J, with 7 bases in the middle. The length of the CDR3 is 13 residues. This CDR3 reads CASSLYPDSPLHF. CDR3 bases: TGTGCCAGCAGCTTGTACCCAGATTCACCCCTCCACTTT.

The V gene is TRBV2, the J gene TRBJ2-6, with D perhaps matching TRBD1 or TRBD2 (5 bases each). V was pared by 1 base and J by 1 base, with 11 bases between. Germline CDR1 SNHLY, CDR2 FYNNEI. The CDR3 spans 17 residues. The CDR3 here is CASSEGPGQSGANVLTF. The DNA for the CDR3 is TGTGCCAGCAGTGAAGGACCGGGGCAATCTGGGGCCAACGTCCTGACTTTC.